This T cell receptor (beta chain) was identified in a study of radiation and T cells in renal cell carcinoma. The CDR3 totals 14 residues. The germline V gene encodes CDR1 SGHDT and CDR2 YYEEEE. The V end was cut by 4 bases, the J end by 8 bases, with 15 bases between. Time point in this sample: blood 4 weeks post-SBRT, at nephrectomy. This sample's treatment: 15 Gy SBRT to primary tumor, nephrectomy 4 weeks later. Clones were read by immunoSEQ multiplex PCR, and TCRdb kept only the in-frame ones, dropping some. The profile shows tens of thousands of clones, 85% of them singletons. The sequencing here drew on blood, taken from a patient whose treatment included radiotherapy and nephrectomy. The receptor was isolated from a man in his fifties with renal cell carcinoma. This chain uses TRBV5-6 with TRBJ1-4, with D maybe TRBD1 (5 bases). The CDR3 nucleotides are TGTGCCAGCAGCCCCAATGCAGGGCGCGAAAAACTGTTTTTT. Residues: CASSPNAGREKLFF.